This TCR beta chain was recovered during a study of neurological immune-mediated disorders. The starting material, 2 million PBMCs stored at -80 C, gave rise to the unsorted libraries. As for the cDNA, it was generated by 5'RACE with 10-nucleotide random UMIs. TCRdb itself ran the 5' RACE reads through MiXCR, one entry per CDR3 protein. The table lists 39,000 or so distinct CDR3 sequences, approximately 2.4% of them singletons. Germline-derived CDR1 and CDR2 are SEHNR and FQNEAQ (reference sequence). J gave up 5 bases and V 3 bases, and 8 bases lay outside the gene matches. This CDR3 is built from 16 residues. Ten or more counts support this clonotype. The antigen remains undetermined. The study, taken as a whole, reports: HTLV-1-associated myelopathy had the most TCR clonal expansion, and multiple sclerosis had the least, less than healthy controls.

The V and J genes are TRBV7-9 and TRBJ2-1; 9 nucleotides align to TRBD2. Material: PBMCs. This TCR derives from a man aged 25-40 years with multiple sclerosis. The CDR3 sequence is CASSLGWGLADNEQFF. Here the CDR3 DNA reads TGTGCCAGCAGCTTGGGTTGGGGACTAGCAGACAATGAGCAGTTCTTC.